This T cell receptor beta chain was captured by sequencing in a study of early T cells in non-severe SARS-CoV-2 infection. Study-wide background: Unsorted whole-blood RNA was sequenced in bulk, leaving chains unpaired.

This clonotype was counted between two and nine times. V gave up 7 bases and J gave up 4 bases; unmatched junction bases: 19. There are 19 residues in the CDR3. CDR1 is MNHEY, CDR2 SMNVEV, per germline (reference sequence). TCRdb re-derived calls from the 5' RACE reads in MiXCR, one entry per CDR3 protein. The sample lists some 32,000 distinct CDR3 sequences; 5.7% were seen once. The source of this sequence is an adult who was a healthcare worker with PCR-confirmed SARS-CoV-2 infection or an uninfected control (not recorded which). Sequencing was performed on whole blood. This sequence joins TRBV27 and TRBJ2-1, with TRBD1 matching over 10 bases. The CDR3 region is CASIPRPAVPGQGYNEQFF. As DNA, the CDR3 is TGTGCCAGCATCCCACGGCCAGCGGTCCCGGGACAGGGGTACAATGAGCAGTTCTTC.